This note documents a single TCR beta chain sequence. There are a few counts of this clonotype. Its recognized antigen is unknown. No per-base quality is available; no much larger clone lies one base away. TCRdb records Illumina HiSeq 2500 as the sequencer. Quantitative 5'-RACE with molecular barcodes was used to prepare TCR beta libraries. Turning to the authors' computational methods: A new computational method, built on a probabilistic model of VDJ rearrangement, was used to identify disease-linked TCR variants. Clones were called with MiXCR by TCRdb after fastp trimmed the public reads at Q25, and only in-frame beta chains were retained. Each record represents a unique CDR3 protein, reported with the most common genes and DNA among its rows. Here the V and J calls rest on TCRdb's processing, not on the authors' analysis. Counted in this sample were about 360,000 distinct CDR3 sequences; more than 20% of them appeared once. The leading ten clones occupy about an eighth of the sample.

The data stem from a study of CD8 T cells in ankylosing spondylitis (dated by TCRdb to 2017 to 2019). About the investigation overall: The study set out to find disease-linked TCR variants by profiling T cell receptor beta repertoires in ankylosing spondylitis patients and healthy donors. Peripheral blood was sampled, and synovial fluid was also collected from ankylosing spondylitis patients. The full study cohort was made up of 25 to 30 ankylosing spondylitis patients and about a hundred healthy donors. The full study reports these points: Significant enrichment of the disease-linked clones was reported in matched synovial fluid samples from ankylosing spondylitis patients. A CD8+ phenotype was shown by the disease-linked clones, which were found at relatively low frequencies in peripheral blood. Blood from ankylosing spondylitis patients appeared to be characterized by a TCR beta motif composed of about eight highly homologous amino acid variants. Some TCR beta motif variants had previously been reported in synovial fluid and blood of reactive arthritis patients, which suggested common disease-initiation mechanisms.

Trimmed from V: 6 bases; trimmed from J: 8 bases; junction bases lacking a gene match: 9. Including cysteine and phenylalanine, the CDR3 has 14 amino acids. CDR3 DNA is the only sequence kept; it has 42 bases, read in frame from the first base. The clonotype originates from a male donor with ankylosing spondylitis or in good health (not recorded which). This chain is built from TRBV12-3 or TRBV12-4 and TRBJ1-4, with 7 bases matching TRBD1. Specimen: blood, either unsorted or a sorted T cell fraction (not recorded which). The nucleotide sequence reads TGTGCCAGCAGCCCTAGACAGGGTAACGAAAAACTGTTTTTT. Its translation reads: CASSPRQGNEKLFF.